Below are 6 T cell receptor beta chains sequenced from a single sample in a study of blood T cell repertoires in COVID-19. Here immunoSEQ multiplex PCR was the method, and the copy in TCRdb shows in-frame clones only, minus some. The sample has some 150,000 clones, approximately 90% seen once. Material: PBMCs or T cells enriched from blood (not recorded which). Receptors were obtained from a woman in her 30s with acute COVID-19.

The CDR3 DNA reads as TGTGCCACCAGTGATTCCCCGACTAGCGGGAGTGGTGGTACGCAGTATTTT. Protein sequence: CATSDSPTSGSGGTQYF. This chain connects TRBV24-1 to TRBJ2-3, with 12 positions matching TRBD2. V trimming: 2 bases; J trimming: 8 bases; junction bases outside the gene matches: 10. Germline-derived CDR1 and CDR2 are KGHDR and SFDVKD. CDR3 length: 17 amino acids.

The rearrangement uses TRBV19 and TRBJ2-7, with D perhaps TRBD2 (5 bases). The germline V gene has CDR1 LNHDA and CDR2 SQIVND (reference sequence). This CDR3 region has 17 residues. V shed 4 bases and J shed 1 base, with 20 bases lying between them. CDR3 protein: CASSTDLSRAQSYEQYF. DNA for the CDR3: TGTGCCAGTAGTACTGACCTCTCGCGGGCCCAATCCTACGAGCAGTACTTC.

This clone came up once. The chain links TRBV5-1 to TRBJ2-5; 7 nucleotides align to TRBD1. Per the germline V gene, CDR1 is SGHRS and CDR2 is YFSETQ. V shed 1 base, J shed 1 base, and the junction held 1 base outside the gene matches. The CDR3 length is 14 residues. The CDR3: CASSLKGAQETQYF. The CDR3 nucleotides are TGCGCCAGCAGCTTGAAGGGGGCCCAAGAGACCCAGTACTTC.

CDR3 DNA sequence: TGTGCCAGCAGGAAGAGCGGGAGTGGTTCAGATACGCAGTATTTT. Encoded protein: CASRKSGSGSDTQYF. V usage is TRBV6-5 and J usage is TRBJ2-3, with 8 bases identical to TRBD2. There are 15 residues in the CDR3. The junction had 9 bases not matched to a gene; V was cut back by 6 bases and J by 4 bases. CDR1 MNHEY and CDR2 SVGAGI come from the germline V gene.

A single count supports this clone. The chain has TRBV7-2 and TRBJ2-5; maybe TRBD2 (6 bases). V gave up 1 base and J gave up 4 bases, with 16 bases separating them. The CDR3 consists of 16 residues. Per germline, CDR1 SGHTA and CDR2 FQGNSA. CDR3 coding DNA: TGTGCCAGCAGCTTAGTTGGGGGTCCGGGAGCAGAGACCCAGTACTTC. The encoded protein is CASSLVGGPGAETQYF.

The genes are TRBV7-3 and TRBJ1-1; weak D call: TRBD1 (5 bases). The germline V and J ends were trimmed by 3 bases and 4 bases, with 18 bases remaining between them. This CDR3 has 16 residues. Germline CDR1 and CDR2: SGHTA and FQGTGA. CDR3 in amino acids: CASSLGLRGETTEAFF. DNA for the CDR3: TGTGCCAGCAGCTTGGGTCTGCGGGGGGAGACCACTGAAGCTTTCTTT.